The entry below describes one TCR beta chain. TCRdb processed the 5' RACE reads again and assigns one entry to each CDR3 protein, with no DNA. The listing contains around 280,000 distinct CDR3 sequences. The CDR3 covers 16 residues. Germline loops: CDR1 DFQATT, CDR2 SNEGSKA (reference sequence). This entry belongs to a study of T cells expressing NK-cell markers. V is TRBV20-1 and J is TRBJ2-3; TCRdb returns TRBD2, unconfirmable since there is no DNA. The clonotype was recovered from a man younger than 35 in good health. The sample consisted of blood T cells: a sorted CD56 or NKG2C T cell subset, CD4+ or CD8+ T cells, or bulk PBMC T cells (not recorded which). CDR3 region: CSADRLEGRRTDTQYF.